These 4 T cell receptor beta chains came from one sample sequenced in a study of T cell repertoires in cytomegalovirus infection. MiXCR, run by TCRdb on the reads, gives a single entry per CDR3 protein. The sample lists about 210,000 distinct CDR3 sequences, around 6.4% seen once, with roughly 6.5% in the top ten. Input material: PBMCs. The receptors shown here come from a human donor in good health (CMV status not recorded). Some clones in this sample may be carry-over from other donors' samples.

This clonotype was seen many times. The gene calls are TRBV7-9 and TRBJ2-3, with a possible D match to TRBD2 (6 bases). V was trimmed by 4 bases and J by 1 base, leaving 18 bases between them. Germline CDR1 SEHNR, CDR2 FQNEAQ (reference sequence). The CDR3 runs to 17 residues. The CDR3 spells CASSSRIEQRGTDTQYF. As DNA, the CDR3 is TGTGCCAGCAGCTCTAGGATAGAACAGCGGGGCACAGATACGCAGTATTTT.

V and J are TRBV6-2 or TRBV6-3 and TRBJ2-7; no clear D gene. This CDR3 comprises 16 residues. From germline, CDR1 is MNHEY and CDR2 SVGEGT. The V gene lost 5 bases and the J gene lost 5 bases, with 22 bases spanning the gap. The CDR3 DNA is TGTGCCAGCAGTGAACCCCGGGTCAACCTGGGCGACGAGCAGTACTTC. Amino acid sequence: CASSEPRVNLGDEQYF.

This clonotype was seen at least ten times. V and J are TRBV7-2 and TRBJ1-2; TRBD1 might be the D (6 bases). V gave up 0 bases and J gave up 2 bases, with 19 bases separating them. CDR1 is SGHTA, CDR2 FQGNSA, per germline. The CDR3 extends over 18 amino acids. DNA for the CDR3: TGTGCCAGCAGCTTAGCCCCTACAGGGTTCGGGGCAAACTATGGCTACACCTTC. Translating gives CASSLAPTGFGANYGYTF.

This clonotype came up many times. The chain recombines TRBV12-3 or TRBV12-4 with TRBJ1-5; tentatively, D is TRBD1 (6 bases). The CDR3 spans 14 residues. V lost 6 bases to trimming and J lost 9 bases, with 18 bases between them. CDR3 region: CASSIQGGRGPQHF. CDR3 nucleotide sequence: TGTGCCAGCAGCATACAGGGTGGCCGAGGGCCCCAGCATTTT.